This T cell receptor beta chain appears in the sequencing data of a study of blood T cell repertoires in COVID-19 (dated by TCRdb to about 2020). General notes on the study: Samples covering the acute and convalescent phases of COVID-19 were provided by collaborators in the United States, Italy and Spain. The material from the prospective study consisted of cDNA or gDNA derived from T cells, B-cell-depleted T cells, or PBMCs. Deeply sampled blood TCRbeta repertoires from subjects exposed to, actively infected with, or recovered from COVID-19 were included in the dataset. The repertoires were released in a freely available public database meant as a resource for research on the immune response to SARS-CoV-2. Samples were obtained from the ongoing ImmuneRACE study (first 160 participants) and from approximately 1,200 subjects provided by 6 global collaborators. A de-identified subject ID, COVID-19 status, age in years and sex were almost always included in the sample metadata. Where HLA class I and class II types were available, the types were taken from metadata supplied by the sample provider, not from assay-based typing.

TCRbeta CDR3 regions were amplified from genomic DNA using the immunoSEQ Assay, a bias-controlled multiplex PCR. As for the authors' bioinformatics: The number of nucleated cells in each sample was estimated by amplification of reference gene primers within the assay. Sequence reads were collapsed and filtered to measure the absolute abundance of every unique TCRbeta CDR3 rearrangement. Productive Simpson clonality was computed per sample as the square root of Simpson's diversity index over productive rearrangements. TCRdb holds this immuneACCESS table with in-frame rearrangements only. Some clones are missing; in checked studies, unresolved V genes explain under half, and the rest has no known cause. That table supplies the V and J calls and clone size; D and trimming were determined from the DNA. Within this sample are 110,000 to 150,000 clones, with approximately 85% of them counted one time only. Of the sample, 2.5% to 3% is held by the ten largest clones.

The collaborating institutions used their own protocols to collect whole blood in K2EDTA tubes. For TCRbeta analysis, collaborator samples were shipped as frozen whole blood, as isolated PBMCs, or as DNA extracted from either sample type. Results the study describes overall, beyond this receptor: The amount of clinical and demographic metadata varied by source and participant and was provided uncurated.

Trimming takes 0 bases from V and 2 bases from J, and the germline ends sit 9 bases apart. Inclusive of the bounding cysteine and phenylalanine, the CDR3 is 14 residues long. The only DNA kept is the CDR3, 42 bases in frame from the first base. CDR1 SGHNT and CDR2 YYREEE were looked up in the germline V gene (reference sequence). With regard to this clone: The clone's antigen remains unknown. No quality values exist for individual bases; no much larger clone is one base distant.

The sequenced sample consisted of peripheral blood. This TCR was recovered from a man aged 45-60 years with acute or convalescent COVID-19. The rearrangement joined TRBV5-4 to TRBJ2-7, with the D gene not clear enough to name. The bases read TGTGCCAGCAGCTTGGACCAGAAAACCTACGAGCAGTACTTC. Its protein is CASSLDQKTYEQYF.